This T cell receptor beta chain was recovered during a study of sequential checkpoint blockade in melanoma. At the level of the study: Arm A got nivolumab then ipilimumab; arm B the reverse, 1:1.

Produced via immunoSEQ multiplex PCR; TCRdb's table is partial and in-frame only. The table includes about 5,100 clones, around three quarters detected once. CDR3 length: 16 amino acids. Germline lookup yields CDR1 MRHNA and CDR2 SNTAGT. V shed 0 bases and J shed 3 bases, with 11 bases lying between them. The treatment is: randomized to nivolumab then ipilimumab (arm A) or the reverse (arm B). DNA-damaging chemotherapy had not been given to any patient beforehand. V usage is TRBV6-4 and J usage is TRBJ2-2; a possible D gene is TRBD1 (5 bases). The sequencing used CD8+ T cells sorted from blood (inferred from file names), collected from a patient given nivolumab and ipilimumab in sequence. The TCR originated in a human patient with melanoma. Some clones in this sample may be carry-over from other donors' samples. CDR3 residues: CASSDSNLGDTGELFF. As DNA, the CDR3 is TGTGCCAGCAGTGACTCGAATCTAGGGGACACCGGGGAGCTGTTTTTT.